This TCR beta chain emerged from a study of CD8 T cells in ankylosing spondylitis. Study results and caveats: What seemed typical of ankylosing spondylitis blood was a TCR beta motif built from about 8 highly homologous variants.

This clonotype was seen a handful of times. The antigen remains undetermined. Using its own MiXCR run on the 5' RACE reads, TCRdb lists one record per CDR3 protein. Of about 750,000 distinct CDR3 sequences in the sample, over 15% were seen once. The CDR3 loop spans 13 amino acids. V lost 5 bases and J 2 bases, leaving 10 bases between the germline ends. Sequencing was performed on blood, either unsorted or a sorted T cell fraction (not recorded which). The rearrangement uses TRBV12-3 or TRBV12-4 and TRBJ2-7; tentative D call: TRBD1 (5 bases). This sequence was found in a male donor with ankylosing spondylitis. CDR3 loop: CASSHRNTYEQYF. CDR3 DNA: TGTGCCAGCAGTCACAGGAACACCTACGAGCAGTACTTC.